What follows are 13 T cell receptor beta chains derived from one specimen sequenced in a study of T cells in Graves' hyperthyroidism and ophthalmopathy. The investigators amplified TCR beta CDR3 regions from RNA transcripts. The HTBI primer set was used in a first-round RT-PCR of the TCR CDR3. MiXCR, run by TCRdb on the multiplex PCR reads, gives a single entry per CDR3 protein. The sample contains 130,000 to 150,000 distinct CDR3 sequences, more than 20% of which appear only once. The sequenced sample was blood. The receptor source for this set is a woman aged 50 to 65 with Graves' hyperthyroidism that later progressed to Graves' ophthalmopathy.

The CDR3 sequence: CASSYSRGNFGEQYF. The CDR3 coding sequence is TGTGCCAGCAGTTACTCCAGGGGGAATTTCGGTGAGCAGTACTTC. The chain has TRBV6-2 or TRBV6-3 and TRBJ2-7, with TRBD1 matching over 7 bases. The germline CDR1 and CDR2 sequences are MNHEY and SVGEGT. V lost 0 bases, J lost 7 bases, and 9 bases stayed unmatched. The CDR3 has 15 amino acids.

The chain joins TRBV28 to TRBJ2-1; TRBD2 aligns across 10 bases. The germline V gene has CDR1 MDHEN and CDR2 SYDVKM. V trimming: 6 bases; J trimming: 3 bases; junction bases outside the gene matches: 5. There are 15 residues in the CDR3. CDR3 protein: CASRPIAGGYNEQFF. The CDR3 DNA follows: TGTGCCAGCAGACCTATAGCGGGAGGCTACAATGAGCAGTTCTTC. The whole variable domain, remainder taken from reference TRBV28 and TRBJ2-1, is DVKVTQSSRYLVKRTGEKVFLECVQDMDHENMFWYRQDPGLGLRLIYFSYDVKMKEKGDIPEGYSVSREKKERFSLILESASTNQTSMYLCASRPIAGGYNEQFFGPGTRLTVL.

This clonotype was picked up many times. This rearrangement joins TRBV12-3 or TRBV12-4 to TRBJ1-5; possibly TRBD1 for D (6 bases). The CDR3 runs 15 residues. The germline V and J ends were trimmed by 6 bases and 1 base, with 13 bases remaining between them. CDR3 nucleotides: TGTGCCAGCAGATTGGGAACAGGGAGCAATCAGCCCCAGCATTTT. Translation: CASRLGTGSNQPQHF.

This clonotype was seen a few times. The chain recombines TRBV6-1 with TRBJ2-5; 7 bases fit TRBD2. CDR1 MNHNS and CDR2 SASEGT come from the germline V gene. The V segment lost 8 bases and the J segment 2 bases; nucleotides outside the gene matches: 2. The CDR3 covers 12 residues. The CDR3 sequence: CASGTTQETQYF. The CDR3 DNA follows: TGTGCCAGCGGGACTACACAAGAGACCCAGTACTTC.

This clonotype was observed a handful of times. This chain joins TRBV6-2 or TRBV6-3 and TRBJ2-7; no clear D. V was clipped by 6 bases and J by 5 bases, with 20 bases between them. Looked up from germline, CDR1 is MNHEY and CDR2 is SVGEGT. The CDR3 sequence is 15 residues long. CDR3 loop: CASSTIKPHQDEQYF. The CDR3 nucleotides are TGTGCCAGCAGCACCATCAAGCCCCATCAGGACGAGCAGTACTTC.

The sample holds a few counts of this clonotype. This rearrangement joins TRBV7-6 to TRBJ2-3, with TRBD2 matching 14 bases. J lost 5 bases, V lost 1 base, and 2 bases had no gene match. This CDR3 contains 16 residues. CDR1 is SGHVS and CDR2 is FNYEAQ in the germline V gene. In nucleotides, the CDR3 is TGTGCCAGCAGCTTAGTAGGGACTAGCGGGAGAGATACGCAGTATTTT. Residues: CASSLVGTSGRDTQYF.

Ten or more counts support this clonotype. This sequence joins TRBV18 and TRBJ1-4; D possibly corresponds to TRBD1 (6 bases). The CDR3 sequence is 14 residues long. Trimming left V 3 bases short and J 5 bases short, with 10 bases between. Germline loops: CDR1 KGHSH, CDR2 LQKENI. CDR3 residues: CASSPPQGNEKLFF. As DNA, the CDR3 is TGTGCCAGCTCACCGCCCCAGGGGAATGAAAAACTGTTTTTT.

The chain has TRBV7-2 and TRBJ2-5; 11 bases are shared with TRBD2. V shed 5 bases, J shed 5 bases, and the junction held 13 bases outside the gene matches. The germline V gene has CDR1 SGHTA and CDR2 FQGNSA. The CDR3 loop spans 17 amino acids. CDR3 amino acids: CASSHGASGRRQETQYF. Here the CDR3 DNA reads TGTGCCAGCAGCCATGGGGCTAGCGGGAGGAGGCAGGAGACCCAGTACTTC.

The rearrangement joins TRBV10-2 to TRBJ2-7; 7 nucleotides agree with TRBD2. Per germline, CDR1 WSHSY and CDR2 SAAADI. The CDR3 is made up of 14 amino acids. Trimming removed 10 bases from V and 6 bases from J; junction bases left unmatched: 15. Here the CDR3 reads CATAAAKTSAEQYF. CDR3 DNA: TGCGCCACCGCAGCCGCGAAAACTAGCGCCGAGCAGTACTTC.

This clonotype was detected only a few times. Just one base apart from a much larger clone, this may be a read error. CDR3 nucleotide sequence: TGCAGTGCTAGCGGGAGGGGGGATGAGCAGTTCTTC. Translation: CSASGRGDEQFF. The V call is TRBV20-1, the J call TRBJ2-1; 8 bases line up with TRBD2. Germline CDR1 and CDR2: DFQATT and SNEGSKA (reference sequence). J lost 8 bases, V lost 3 bases, and 3 bases had no gene match. This CDR3 has 12 residues.

This clonotype came up many times. The genes are TRBV7-8 and TRBJ2-3; maybe TRBD2 (6 bases). The CDR3 is 16 amino acids. The germline CDR1 and CDR2 sequences are SGHVS and FQNEAQ. V was shortened by 2 bases and J by 2 bases, with 14 bases between the two germline ends. The CDR3 DNA follows: TGTGCCAGCAGCTTAAATCCGGGACTGGACACAGATACGCAGTATTTT. Translating gives CASSLNPGLDTDTQYF.

The table lists this clonotype with many counts. The chain links TRBV28 to TRBJ2-1, with D unclear. Trimming left V 7 bases short and J 1 base short, with 8 bases between. The CDR3 extends over 13 amino acids. From germline, CDR1 is MDHEN and CDR2 SYDVKM. DNA of the CDR3: TGTGCCAGCATAGGCGGATCCTACAATGAGCAGTTCTTC. As protein: CASIGGSYNEQFF.

The rearrangement uses TRBV5-4 and TRBJ2-4, with D uncertain. Trimming left V 1 base short and J 5 bases short, with 7 bases between. Looked up from germline, CDR1 is SGHNT and CDR2 is YYREEE (reference sequence). The CDR3 extends over 13 amino acids. CDR3 residues: CASSLRSENIQYF. CDR3 nucleotides: TGTGCCAGCAGCTTGAGGTCAGAAAACATTCAGTACTTC.